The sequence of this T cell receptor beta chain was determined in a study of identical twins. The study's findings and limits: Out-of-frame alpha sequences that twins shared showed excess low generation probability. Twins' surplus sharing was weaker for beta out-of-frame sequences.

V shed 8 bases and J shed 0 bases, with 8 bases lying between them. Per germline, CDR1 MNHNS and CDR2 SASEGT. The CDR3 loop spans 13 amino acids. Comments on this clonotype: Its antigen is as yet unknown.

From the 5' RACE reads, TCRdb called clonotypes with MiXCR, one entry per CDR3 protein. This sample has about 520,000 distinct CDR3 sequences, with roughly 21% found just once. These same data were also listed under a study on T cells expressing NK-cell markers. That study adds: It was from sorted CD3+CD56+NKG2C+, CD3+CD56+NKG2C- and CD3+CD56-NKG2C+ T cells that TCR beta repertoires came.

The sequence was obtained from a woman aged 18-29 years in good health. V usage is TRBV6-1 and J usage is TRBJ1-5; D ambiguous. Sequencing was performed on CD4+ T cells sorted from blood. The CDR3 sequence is CASAPNSNQPQHF. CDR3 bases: TGTGCCAGCGCACCTAATAGCAATCAGCCCCAGCATTTT.